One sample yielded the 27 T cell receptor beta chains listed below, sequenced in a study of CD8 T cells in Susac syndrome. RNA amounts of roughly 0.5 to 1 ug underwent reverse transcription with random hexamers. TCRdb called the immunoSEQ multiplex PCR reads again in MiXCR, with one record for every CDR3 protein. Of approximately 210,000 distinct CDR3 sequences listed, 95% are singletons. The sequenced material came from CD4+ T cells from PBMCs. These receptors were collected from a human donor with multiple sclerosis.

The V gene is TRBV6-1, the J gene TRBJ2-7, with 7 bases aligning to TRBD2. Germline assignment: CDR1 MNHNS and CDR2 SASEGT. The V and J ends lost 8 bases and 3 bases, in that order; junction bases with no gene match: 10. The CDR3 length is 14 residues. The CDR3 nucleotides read TGTGCCAGCCAGTCCGGCGGGGGTTACTACGAGCAGTACTTC. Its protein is CASQSGGGYYEQYF.

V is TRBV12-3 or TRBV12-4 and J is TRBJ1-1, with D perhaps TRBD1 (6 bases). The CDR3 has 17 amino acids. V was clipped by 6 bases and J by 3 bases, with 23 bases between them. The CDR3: CASRYRTVKIKDTEAFF. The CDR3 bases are TGTGCCAGCAGATATCGGACAGTTAAAATTAAGGACACTGAAGCTTTCTTT.

The CDR3 DNA reads as TGCGCCAGCAGACGGGACGTTCGGGACACTGAAGCTTTCTTT. Its protein product is CASRRDVRDTEAFF. The chain uses TRBV5-1 and TRBJ1-1; D might be TRBD1 (5 bases). CDR1 SGHRS and CDR2 YFSETQ come from the germline V gene. This CDR3 has 14 residues. V lost 5 bases and J 3 bases, leaving 14 bases between the germline ends.

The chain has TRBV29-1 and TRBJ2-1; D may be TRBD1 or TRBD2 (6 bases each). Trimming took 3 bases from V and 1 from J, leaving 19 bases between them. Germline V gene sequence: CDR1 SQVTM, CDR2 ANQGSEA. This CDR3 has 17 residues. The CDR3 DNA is TGCAGCGTTGACCGGGGGCGGGAACGTAGTTCCTACAATGAGCAGTTCTTC. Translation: CSVDRGRERSSYNEQFF.

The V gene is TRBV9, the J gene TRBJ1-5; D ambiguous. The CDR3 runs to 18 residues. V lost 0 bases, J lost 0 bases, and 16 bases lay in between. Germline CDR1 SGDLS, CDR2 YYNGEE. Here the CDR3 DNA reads TGTGCCAGCAGCGTAGTGATGGGGTACCGAGATAGCAATCAGCCCCAGCATTTT. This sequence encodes CASSVVMGYRDSNQPQHF. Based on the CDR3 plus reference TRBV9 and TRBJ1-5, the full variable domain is DSGVTQTPKHLITATGQRVTLRCSPRSGDLSVYWYQQSLDQGLQFLIQYYNGEERAKGNILERFSAQQFPDLHSELNLSSLELGDSALYFCASSVVMGYRDSNQPQHFGDGTRLSIL.

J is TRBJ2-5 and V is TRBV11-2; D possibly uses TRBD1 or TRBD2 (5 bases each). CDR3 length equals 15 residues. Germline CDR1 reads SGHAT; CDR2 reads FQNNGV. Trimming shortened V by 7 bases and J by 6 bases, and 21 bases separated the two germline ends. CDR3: CASTPVWGTGQTQYF. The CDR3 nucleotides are TGTGCCAGCACCCCCGTGTGGGGGACCGGGCAGACCCAGTACTTC.

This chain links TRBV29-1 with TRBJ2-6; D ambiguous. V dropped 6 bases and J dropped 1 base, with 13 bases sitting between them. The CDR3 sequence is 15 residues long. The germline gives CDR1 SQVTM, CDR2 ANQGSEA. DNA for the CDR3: TGCAGCGTCGGTGACATCCCGTCTGGGGCCAACGTCCTGACTTTC. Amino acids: CSVGDIPSGANVLTF.

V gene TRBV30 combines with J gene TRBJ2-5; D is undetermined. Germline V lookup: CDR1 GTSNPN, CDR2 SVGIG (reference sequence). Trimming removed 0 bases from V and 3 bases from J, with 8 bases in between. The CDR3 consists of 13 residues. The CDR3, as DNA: TGTGCCTGGAGTGTAGGTGGAAAAGAGACCCAGTACTTC. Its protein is CAWSVGGKETQYF. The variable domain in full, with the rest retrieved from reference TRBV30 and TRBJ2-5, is SQTIHQWPATLVQPVGSPLSLECTVEGTSNPNLYWYRQAAGRGLQLLFYSVGIGQISSEVPQNLSASRPQDRQFILSSKKLLLSDSGFYLCAWSVGGKETQYFGPGTRLLVL.

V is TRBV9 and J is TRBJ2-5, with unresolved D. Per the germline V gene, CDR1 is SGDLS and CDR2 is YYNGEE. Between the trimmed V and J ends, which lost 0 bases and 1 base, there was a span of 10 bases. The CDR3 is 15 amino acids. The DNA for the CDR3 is TGTGCCAGCAGCGTAGCTGGTGGGGTCCAAGAGACCCAGTACTTC. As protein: CASSVAGGVQETQYF. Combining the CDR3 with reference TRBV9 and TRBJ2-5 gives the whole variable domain DSGVTQTPKHLITATGQRVTLRCSPRSGDLSVYWYQQSLDQGLQFLIQYYNGEERAKGNILERFSAQQFPDLHSELNLSSLELGDSALYFCASSVAGGVQETQYFGPGTRLLVL.

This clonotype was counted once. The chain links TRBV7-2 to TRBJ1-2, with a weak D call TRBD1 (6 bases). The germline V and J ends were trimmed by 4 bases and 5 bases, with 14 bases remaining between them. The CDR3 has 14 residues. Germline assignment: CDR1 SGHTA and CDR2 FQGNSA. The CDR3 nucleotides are TGTGCCAGCAGCTCCCCGGACAGACTATATGGCTACACCTTC. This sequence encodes CASSSPDRLYGYTF.

CDR3 sequence: CASSVTGYEQFF. The CDR3 DNA reads TGTGCCAGCAGCGTAACAGGGTATGAGCAGTTCTTC. The chain uses TRBV9 and TRBJ2-1, with a possible D match to TRBD1 (6 bases). V dropped 1 base and J dropped 8 bases, with 7 bases sitting between them. The CDR3 extends over 12 amino acids. Germline CDR1 is SGDLS and CDR2 is YYNGEE.

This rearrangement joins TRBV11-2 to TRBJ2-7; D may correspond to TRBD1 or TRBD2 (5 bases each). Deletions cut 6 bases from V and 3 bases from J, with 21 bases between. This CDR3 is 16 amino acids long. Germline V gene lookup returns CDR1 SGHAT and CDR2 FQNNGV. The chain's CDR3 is CASRQGTLGVFYEQYF. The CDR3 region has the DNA TGTGCCAGCAGGCAAGGTACCCTGGGGGTGTTCTACGAGCAGTACTTC.

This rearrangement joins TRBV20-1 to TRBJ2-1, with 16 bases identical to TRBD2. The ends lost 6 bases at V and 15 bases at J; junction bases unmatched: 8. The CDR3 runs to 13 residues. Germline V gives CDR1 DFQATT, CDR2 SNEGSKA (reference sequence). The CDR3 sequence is CSAGLAGGHGTFF. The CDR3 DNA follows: TGCAGTGCGGGACTAGCGGGGGGGCACGGTACGTTCTTC.

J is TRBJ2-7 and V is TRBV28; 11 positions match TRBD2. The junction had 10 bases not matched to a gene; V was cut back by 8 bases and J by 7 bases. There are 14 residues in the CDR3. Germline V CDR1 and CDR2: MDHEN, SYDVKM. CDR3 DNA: TGTGCCAGCGGTACTAGCGGGAGTTTCTTTGAGCAGTACTTC. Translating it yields CASGTSGSFFEQYF.

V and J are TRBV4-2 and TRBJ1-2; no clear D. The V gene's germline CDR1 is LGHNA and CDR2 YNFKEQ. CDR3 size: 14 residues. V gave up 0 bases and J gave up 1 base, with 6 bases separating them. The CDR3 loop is CASSQELFNYGYTF. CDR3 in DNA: TGTGCCAGCAGCCAAGAATTGTTTAACTATGGCTACACCTTC.

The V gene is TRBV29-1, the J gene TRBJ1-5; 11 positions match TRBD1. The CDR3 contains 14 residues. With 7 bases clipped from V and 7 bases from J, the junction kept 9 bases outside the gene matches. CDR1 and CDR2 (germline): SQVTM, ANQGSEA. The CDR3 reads CSAGGQGDMQPQHF. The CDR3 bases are TGCAGCGCGGGGGGACAGGGGGATATGCAGCCCCAGCATTTT.

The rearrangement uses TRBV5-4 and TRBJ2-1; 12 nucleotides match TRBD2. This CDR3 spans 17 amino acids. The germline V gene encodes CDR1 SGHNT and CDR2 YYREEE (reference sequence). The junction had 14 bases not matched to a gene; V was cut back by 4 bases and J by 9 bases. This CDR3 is CASSPSVGLAGILEQFF. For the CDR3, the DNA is TGTGCCAGCAGCCCCTCCGTCGGACTAGCGGGAATACTTGAGCAGTTCTTC.

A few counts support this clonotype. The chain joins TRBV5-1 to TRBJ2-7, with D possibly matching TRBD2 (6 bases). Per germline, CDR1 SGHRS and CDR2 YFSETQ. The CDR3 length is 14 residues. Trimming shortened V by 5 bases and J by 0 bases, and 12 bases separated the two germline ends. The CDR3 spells CASRVGGNSYEQYF. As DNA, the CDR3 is TGCGCCAGCAGGGTCGGCGGGAACTCCTACGAGCAGTACTTC.

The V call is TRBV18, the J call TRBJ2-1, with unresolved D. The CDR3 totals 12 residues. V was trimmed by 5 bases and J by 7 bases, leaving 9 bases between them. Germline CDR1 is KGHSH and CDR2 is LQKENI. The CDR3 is CASSTEQNEQFF. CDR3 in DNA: TGTGCCAGCTCAACGGAACAGAATGAGCAGTTCTTC.

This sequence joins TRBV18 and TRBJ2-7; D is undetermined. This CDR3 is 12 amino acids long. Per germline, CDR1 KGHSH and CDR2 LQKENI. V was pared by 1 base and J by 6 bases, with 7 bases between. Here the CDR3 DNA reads TGTGCCAGCTCACCACAGGGATCCGAGCAGTACTTC. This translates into CASSPQGSEQYF.

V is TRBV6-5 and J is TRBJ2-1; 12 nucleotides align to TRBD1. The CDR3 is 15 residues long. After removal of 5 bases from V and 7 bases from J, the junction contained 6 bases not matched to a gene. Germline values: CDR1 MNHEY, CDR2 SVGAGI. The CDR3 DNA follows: TGTGCCAGCAGTAAGGGGACAGGGGGCTGGAATGAGCAGTTCTTC. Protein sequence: CASSKGTGGWNEQFF.

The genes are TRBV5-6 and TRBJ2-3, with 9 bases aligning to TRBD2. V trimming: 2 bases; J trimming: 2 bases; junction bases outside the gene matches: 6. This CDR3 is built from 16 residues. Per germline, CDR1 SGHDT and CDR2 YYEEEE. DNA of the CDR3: TGTGCCAGCAGCTTTGTAGCGGGGGCGATCACAGATACGCAGTATTTT. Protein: CASSFVAGAITDTQYF.

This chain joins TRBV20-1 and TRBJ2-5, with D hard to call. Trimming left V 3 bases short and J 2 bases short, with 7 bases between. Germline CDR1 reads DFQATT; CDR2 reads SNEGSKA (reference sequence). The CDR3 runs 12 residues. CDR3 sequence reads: CSASRAQETQYF. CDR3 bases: TGCAGTGCTAGTCGCGCGCAAGAGACCCAGTACTTC.

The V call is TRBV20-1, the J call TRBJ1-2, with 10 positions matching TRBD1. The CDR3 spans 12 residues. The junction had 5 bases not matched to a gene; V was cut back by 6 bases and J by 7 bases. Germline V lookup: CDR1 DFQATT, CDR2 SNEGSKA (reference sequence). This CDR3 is CSAPDRGTGYTF. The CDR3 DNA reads TGCAGTGCACCGGACAGGGGGACTGGCTACACCTTC.

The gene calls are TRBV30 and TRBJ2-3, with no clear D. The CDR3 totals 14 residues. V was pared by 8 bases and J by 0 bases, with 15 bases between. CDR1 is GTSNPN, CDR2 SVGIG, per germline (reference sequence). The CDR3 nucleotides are TGTGCCCGCAACCCCGGGCACAGCACAGATACGCAGTATTTT. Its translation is CARNPGHSTDTQYF.

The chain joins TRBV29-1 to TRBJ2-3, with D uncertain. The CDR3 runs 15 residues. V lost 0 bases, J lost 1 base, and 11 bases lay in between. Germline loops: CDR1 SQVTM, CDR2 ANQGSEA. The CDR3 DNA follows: TGCAGCGTTGAAGATTTTTCCACGGGCACAGATACGCAGTATTTT. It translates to CSVEDFSTGTDTQYF.

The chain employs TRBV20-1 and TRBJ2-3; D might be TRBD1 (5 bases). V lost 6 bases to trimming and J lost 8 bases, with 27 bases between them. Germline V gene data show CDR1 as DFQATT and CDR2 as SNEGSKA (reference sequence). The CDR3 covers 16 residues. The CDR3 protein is CSASLKTAGFQGTQYF. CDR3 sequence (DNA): TGCAGTGCCAGCCTGAAGACGGCAGGATTCCAGGGTACGCAGTATTTT.